This TCR beta chain was sequenced in a study of blood T cell repertoires in COVID-19. Clones were sequenced by immunoSEQ multiplex PCR, and TCRdb holds only the in-frame ones, with some missing. Among about 200,000 clones listed, 75% to 85% were seen once. This clone was counted once. V lost 5 bases, J lost 3 bases, and 1 base stayed unmatched. In germline, CDR1 is SGHAT, CDR2 FQNNGV. The CDR3 is 14 residues long. The sequence came from a human donor in a cohort sampled during active COVID-19. Sequenced input: peripheral blood. The rearrangement uses TRBV11-2 and TRBJ2-2; 9 bases are shared with TRBD1. The CDR3 sequence: CASSRTGDTGELFF. CDR3 nucleotide sequence: TGTGCCAGCAGCCGGACAGGGGACACCGGGGAGCTGTTTTTT.